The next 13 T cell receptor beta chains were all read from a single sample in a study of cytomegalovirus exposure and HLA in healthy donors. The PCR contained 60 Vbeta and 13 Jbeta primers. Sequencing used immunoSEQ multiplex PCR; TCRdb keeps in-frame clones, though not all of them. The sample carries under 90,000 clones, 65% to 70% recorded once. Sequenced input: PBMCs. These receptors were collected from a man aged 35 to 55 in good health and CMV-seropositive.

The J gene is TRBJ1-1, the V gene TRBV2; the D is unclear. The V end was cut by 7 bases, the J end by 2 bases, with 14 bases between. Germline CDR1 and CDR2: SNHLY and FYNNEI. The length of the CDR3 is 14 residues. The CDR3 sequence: CASIPRSGNTEAFF. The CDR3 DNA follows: TGTGCCAGCATCCCGAGGAGCGGAAACACTGAAGCTTTCTTT.

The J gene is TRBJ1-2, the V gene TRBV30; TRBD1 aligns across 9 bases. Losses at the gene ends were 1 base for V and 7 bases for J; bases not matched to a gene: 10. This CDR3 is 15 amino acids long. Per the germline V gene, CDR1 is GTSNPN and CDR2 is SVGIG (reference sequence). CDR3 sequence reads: CAWSEGTGSYGGYTF. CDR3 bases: TGTGCCTGGAGTGAGGGGACAGGGTCCTATGGTGGCTACACCTTC.

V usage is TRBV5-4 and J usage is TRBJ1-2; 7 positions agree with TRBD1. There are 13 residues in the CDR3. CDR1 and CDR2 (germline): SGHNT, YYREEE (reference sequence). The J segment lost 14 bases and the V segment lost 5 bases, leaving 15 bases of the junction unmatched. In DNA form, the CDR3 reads TGTGCCAGCAGTTCGACAGGGACCTCGGTGAGGACCTTC. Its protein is CASSSTGTSVRTF.

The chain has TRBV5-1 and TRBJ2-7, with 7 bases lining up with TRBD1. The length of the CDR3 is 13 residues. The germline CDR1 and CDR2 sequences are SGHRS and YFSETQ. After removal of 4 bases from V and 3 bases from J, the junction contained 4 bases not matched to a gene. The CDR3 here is CASSPRQGYEQYF. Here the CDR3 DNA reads TGCGCCAGCAGCCCACGACAGGGCTACGAGCAGTACTTC.

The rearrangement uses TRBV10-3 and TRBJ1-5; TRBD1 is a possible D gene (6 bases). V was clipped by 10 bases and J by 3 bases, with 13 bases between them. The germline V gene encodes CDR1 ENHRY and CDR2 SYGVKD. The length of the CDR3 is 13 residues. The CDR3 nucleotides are TGTGCCACGCACAGGGACCCCAATCAGCCCCAGCATTTT. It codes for CATHRDPNQPQHF.

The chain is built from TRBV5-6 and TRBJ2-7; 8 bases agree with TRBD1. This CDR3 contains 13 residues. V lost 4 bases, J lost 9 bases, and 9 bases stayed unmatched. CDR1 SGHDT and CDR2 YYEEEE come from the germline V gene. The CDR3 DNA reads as TGTGCCAGCAGCCTTGGCTGGACAGGGAGGCAGTACTTC. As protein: CASSLGWTGRQYF.

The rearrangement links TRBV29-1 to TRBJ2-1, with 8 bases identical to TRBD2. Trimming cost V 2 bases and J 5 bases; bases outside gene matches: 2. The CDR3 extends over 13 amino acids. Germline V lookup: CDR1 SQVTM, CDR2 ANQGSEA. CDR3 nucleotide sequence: TGCAGCGTTGAAAACGGGAGGGACAATGAGCAGTTCTTC. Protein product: CSVENGRDNEQFF.

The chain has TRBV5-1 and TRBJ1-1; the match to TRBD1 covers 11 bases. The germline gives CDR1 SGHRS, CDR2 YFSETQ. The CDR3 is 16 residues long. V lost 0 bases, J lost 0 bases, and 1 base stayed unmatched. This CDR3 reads CASSLGTGGLNTEAFF. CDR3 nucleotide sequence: TGCGCCAGCAGCTTGGGGACAGGGGGCCTGAACACTGAAGCTTTCTTT.

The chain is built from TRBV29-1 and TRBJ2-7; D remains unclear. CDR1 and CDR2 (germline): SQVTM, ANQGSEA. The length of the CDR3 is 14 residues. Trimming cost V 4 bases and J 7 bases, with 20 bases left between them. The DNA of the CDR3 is TGCAGCGTTGTTCCTGCGGCCACTATTCGGGAGCAGTACTTC. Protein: CSVVPAATIREQYF.

The chain's CDR3 is CASSLWGGSYGYTF. The DNA of the CDR3 is TGTGCCAGCAGTTTGTGGGGGGGCAGCTATGGCTACACCTTC. The rearrangement uses TRBV27 and TRBJ1-2, with a weak D call TRBD1 (6 bases). CDR3 length: 14 amino acids. Looked up from germline, CDR1 is MNHEY and CDR2 is SMNVEV (reference sequence). V shed 3 bases and J shed 4 bases, with 12 bases lying between them.

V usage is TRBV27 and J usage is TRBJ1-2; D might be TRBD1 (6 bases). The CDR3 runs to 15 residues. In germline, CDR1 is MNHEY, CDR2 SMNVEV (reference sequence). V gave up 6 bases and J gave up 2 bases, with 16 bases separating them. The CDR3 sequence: CASRMTGQLNYGYTF. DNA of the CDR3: TGTGCCAGCAGGATGACGGGACAACTGAACTATGGCTACACCTTC.

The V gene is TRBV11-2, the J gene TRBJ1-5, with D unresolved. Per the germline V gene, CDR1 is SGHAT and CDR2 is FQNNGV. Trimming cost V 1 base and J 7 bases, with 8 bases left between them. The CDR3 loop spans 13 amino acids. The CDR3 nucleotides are TGTGCCAGCAGCTTAGGAGGTGACCAGCCCCAGCATTTT. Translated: CASSLGGDQPQHF.

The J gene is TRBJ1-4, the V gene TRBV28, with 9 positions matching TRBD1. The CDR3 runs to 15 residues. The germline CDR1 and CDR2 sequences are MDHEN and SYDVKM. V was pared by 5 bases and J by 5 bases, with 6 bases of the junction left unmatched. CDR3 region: CASSAPGQGNEKLFF. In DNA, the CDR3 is TGTGCCAGCAGTGCCCCGGGACAGGGAAATGAAAAACTGTTTTTT.